Described below is a single T cell receptor (beta chain) sequence and its context. This clone was picked up a small number of times. Its specific antigen is unknown. No base qualities exist here, and no much larger clone lies one base off it. This specimen belongs to a study of cytomegalovirus exposure and HLA in healthy donors (dated by TCRdb to the late 2010s). About the study as a whole: In an earlier analysis of roughly 500 of the donors, 276 Gb of sequence data and 90 million to 120 million unique TCR beta sequences from about 190 million T cells were reported. Four to six DR-DQ haplotypes were handled as single units for association and clustering, since linkage in the cohort was strong. In the later analysis, no new phenotypic data were used to find candidate immune exposures; instead, reliance was placed on TCR beta sequences and their occurrence across donors. HLA typing included class I and class II loci at four-digit resolution. All discovery cohort repertoires had been generated using a single sequencing platform. The study profiled the T cell repertoires of 500 to 800 subjects by immunosequencing and related them to cytomegalovirus serostatus. An early release that covered about 640 HLA-typed donors contained about 290 gigabases of sequencing data and around 85 million unique TCR sequences. Donor age, sex, ethnicity and CMV serostatus were collected together with the repertoire data. The aim of the study was to test whether cataloging public T cell receptors could identify signatures of past pathogen exposure. In an earlier analysis of a few hundred of the donors, high-throughput TCR beta sequencing was used to judge whether each TCR beta V gene segment behaved as functional or pseudogenic. Along with the roughly 610-subject first cohort, a separate validation cohort of 120 different subjects was used. Among the roughly 400 genotyped donors, about 83% belonged to the genetic ancestry cluster associated with self-reported Caucasian donors. The study combined high-throughput TCR immunosequencing, statistical association of individual TCRs with disease status, and machine learning to predict cytomegalovirus infection status. The number of typed donors differed by locus: 629-630 for A, B, C, DRB1 and DQB1; 500 to 550 for DQA1; some 590 for DPA1; and around 450 for DPB1. In a later genetic analysis, genome-wide SNP genotypes for about three fifths of the roughly 670 donors were used, and that subset was treated as a discovery cohort. On average, roughly 240,000 unique TCR beta nucleotide sequences were sequenced per donor among some 420 genotyped donors of the cohort, with roughly 18% of those sequences being non-productive. In a later analysis, previously published TCR beta repertoires from about 670 donors were re-analyzed and high-resolution HLA genotyping was added so that TCR occurrence patterns could be studied.

The paper's findings and limits, for the study overall: In a later genetic analysis, a missense DCLRE1C variant was associated with V-gene and J-gene trimming of TCR beta chains, and the association was replicated in an independent cohort. In vitro tests confirmed that a few of the cytomegalovirus-associated TCR beta chains recognize cytomegalovirus antigens. The study listed 170 or so TCR beta chains as associated with cytomegalovirus. At a false discovery rate of 0.05, a later analysis linked around 17,000 TCR beta sequences to specific HLA alleles. For the cohort, immune exposure information was limited to CMV serostatus. The earlier analysis of a few hundred of the donors excluded over 15 rarely observed V segments, including chromosome 9 orphons, because counts were too low. A further reported finding was that TCR beta sequences accurately predicted the HLA-A and HLA-B alleles for most subjects in the first cohort. In a later analysis, TCR association rates were found to vary across HLA loci, with the most associated TCRs seen for DRB1 alleles and the fewest for HLA-C alleles. The sequencing pipeline was judged likely to have produced a cluster of highly shared sequence variants as a technical artifact. Cytomegalovirus status was reported to be diagnosed by the classifier with high specificity and sensitivity in both the original and validation cohorts. In a later analysis, several top co-occurrence clusters were reported to appear linked to parvovirus B19, influenza, CMV and Epstein-Barr virus. In an earlier analysis of some 640 of the donors, most TCR beta V segments were observed in productive rearrangements about 90% or about 30% of the time, broadly matching IMGT annotations. Compared with the roughly 720-donor mean, donors in an Asian-associated ancestry cluster had fewer N-insertions in productive TCRs, according to a later genetic analysis. When HLA alleles, especially DR and DQ, strongly co-occurred, TCR associations were difficult to assign to individual alleles. Because the 87-base-pair reads could not distinguish some IMGT-functional V segments, including TRBV6-2 and TRBV6-3, those segments were excluded. According to the authors, the approach could potentially be generalized to other disease states and immunological phenotypes. Correlated functional status among segregating V segments might be attributable to linkage disequilibrium, but an unknown experimental factor could not be ruled out. Compared with equally common non-associated chains, HLA-associated TCR beta chains in a later analysis were more clonally expanded and had lower generation probabilities. A later analysis found that most CMV-associated TCR beta chains appeared HLA-restricted, with HLA associations seemingly driven largely by CMV exposure. In this cohort, only TCR beta chains were sequenced, and detectable features were limited by the absence of alpha or paired-chain data. Presence/absence analyses assumed roughly uniform sequencing depth across donors, an assumption that may not hold. Because HLA typing was missing for some donors at each locus, association tests included only the typed subset. Most TCR sequences were observed very rarely across donors, whereas some public TCRs were present in many individuals.

The cohort consisted of 666 healthy bone marrow donors. Cohort members were all nominally healthy when sampled, although unrecorded immune exposures were likely present. The donor tested CMV seronegative, placing the donor among the 350 or so seronegative members of the cohort. A peripheral blood sample was collected from each donor, and TCR beta sequencing was performed on peripheral blood mononuclear cells. Genomic DNA was extracted from the blood cell samples with the Qiagen DNeasy Blood Extraction Kit. Sequences SGHTS (CDR1) and YDEGEE (CDR2) are obtained from the germline V gene. The junction shows trimming of 4 bases on V and 2 bases on J, and the gene matches do not reach 14 bases of it. From cysteine to phenylalanine, the CDR3 is 17 amino acids long. The only DNA kept is the CDR3, 51 bases in frame from the first base. The library was built by means of the immunoSEQ multiplex PCR assay. For the multiplex PCR, a mixture combining 60 forward primers for TCR Vbeta segments and 13 reverse primers for TCR Jbeta segments was used. A multiplex PCR assay on genomic DNA amplified the CDR3 region of rearranged TCR beta genes. The Illumina HiSeq System was used to sequence the amplified TCR beta libraries as 87-base-pair reads. For the original study's pipeline: A later analysis counted 65 million to 90 million unique TCR beta chains across the 666 repertoires, and roughly 11 million of these chains were shared by at least two donors. A nearest-neighbor algorithm error-corrected the raw reads and collapsed the reads into unique sequences, merging closely related sequences to remove PCR and sequencing errors. CDR3 sequences were aligned to IMGT reference sequences to assign V, D and J gene segments. For a sequence to be retained, at least a six-nucleotide match to both a V gene segment and a J gene segment was required. Rearrangements were classified as productive when the CDR3 lacked stop codons and remained in frame with V and J, and all other rearrangements were classified as non-productive. CDR3 was defined according to IMGT convention as the region running from the second conserved V-encoded cysteine to the conserved J-encoded phenylalanine. In an earlier analysis of 550 to 650 of the donors, sequences lacking an unambiguous match to a single V gene segment were excluded. An earlier analysis of around 600 of the donors classified V segments as functional when productive rearrangements were above 56.7% and as segregating when the standard deviation between donors was above 5%. To diagnose cytomegalovirus status from the catalog of TCR beta chain sequences, a statistical classification framework was built. A later analysis assigned V and J genes by comparing TCR nucleotide sequences with IMGT/GENE-DB human TR gene sequences. Using the TCRdist pipeline, a later analysis assigned CDR3 sequences along with most-parsimonious VDJ recombination scenarios. A later analysis defined each TCR beta chain by its CDR3 amino acid sequence plus V-gene family, and excluded reads lacking a unique V-gene family. As a way to deal with suspected cross-contamination and a sequencing artifact, a later analysis dropped hundreds of nucleotide sequences that were highly shared and had low generation probability. In a later analysis, a clonal expansion index was calculated for each public chain from normalized within-repertoire ranks of inferred template counts. In a later analysis, generation probabilities were computed using a VDJ recombination model fitted to out-of-frame rearrangements, and the results were checked against IGoR. Hypergeometric tests were used in a later analysis to score TCR-TCR, TCR-HLA and TCR-CMV co-occurrence, with a repertoire-size bias correction applied to the TCR pairs. In a later analysis, false discovery rates were estimated by permuting HLA or CMV assignments 20 times. A later analysis grouped co-occurring TCRs with DBSCAN, adding TCRdist sequence similarity when clustering within HLA-allele-positive subsets. Repertoires with fewer than 30,000 or more than 120,000 public chains, plus five repertoires with anomalous nucleotide sharing, were excluded from co-occurrence clustering. The source is immuneACCESS, and TCRdb retained only in-frame sequences with V and J called. Part of the clones is not carried over; for the studies checked, unresolved V genes explain less than half of this, and the remainder is unexplained. V and J calls and clone size come straight from that table; D and trimming were deduced from the DNA. In all, the sample holds about 190,000 clones, and around three quarters of those were seen once. Less than 2% of the sample belongs to the ten largest clones.

Material: PBMCs. In this chain, TRBV5-8 is recombined with TRBJ1-2, and 7 junctional nucleotides match TRBD1. The receptor's source is a woman younger than 35 in good health and CMV-seronegative. The DNA sequence is TGTGCCAGCAGCCGCACTCCGGTCCAGGGACAGAACTATGGCTACACCTTC. The encoded protein is CASSRTPVQGQNYGYTF.